These 23 T cell receptor beta chains came from one sample sequenced in a study of blood T cell repertoires in COVID-19. The method was immunoSEQ multiplex PCR; TCRdb's version includes in-frame clones alone and lacks a portion of them. The sample shows 180,000 or so clones, over 80% of them seen only once. The specimen was peripheral blood. Receptor source: a woman between 40 and 55 years old with COVID-19, enrolled during active disease.

With respect to this clone: The sample holds other DNA sequences that translate to the same CDR3. The V and J genes are TRBV5-1 and TRBJ1-3, with D possibly TRBD1 on 5 matching bases. V lost 1 base to trimming and J lost 4 bases, with 12 bases between them. CDR3 size: 15 residues. Germline V gives CDR1 SGHRS, CDR2 YFSETQ. In nucleotides, the CDR3 is TGCGCCAGCAGCTTGAGAAGCGGGGCAGGAAACACCATATATTTT. Its protein product is CASSLRSGAGNTIYF.

This sequence joins TRBV5-1 and TRBJ1-1; TRBD1 agrees at 7 bases. This CDR3 is built from 15 residues. The germline CDR1 and CDR2 sequences are SGHRS and YFSETQ. Losses at the gene ends were 2 bases for V and 0 bases for J; bases not matched to a gene: 4. The CDR3 loop is CASSFTGVLNTEAFF. The CDR3 DNA is TGCGCCAGCAGCTTCACAGGGGTTTTGAACACTGAAGCTTTCTTT.

This clone was seen a few times. The chain employs TRBV4-1 and TRBJ1-4; 8 positions match TRBD1. The CDR3 contains 14 residues. The V segment lost 5 bases and the J segment 7 bases; nucleotides outside the gene matches: 6. Germline V gives CDR1 MGHRA, CDR2 YSYEKL. The DNA for the CDR3 is TGCGCCAGCAGCTTTGTTACAGGGGGTGAAAAACTGTTTTTT. It codes for CASSFVTGGEKLFF.

This clone was seen a single time. This chain joins TRBV19 and TRBJ1-2; 7 bases agree with TRBD1. The CDR3 contains 14 residues. Germline CDR1 reads LNHDA; CDR2 reads SQIVND (reference sequence). Trimming took 5 bases from V and 3 from J; bases not matched to a gene: 6. CDR3: CASSRQGWDYGYTF. The DNA of the CDR3 is TGTGCCAGTAGTCGACAGGGTTGGGACTATGGCTACACCTTC.

J is TRBJ1-1 and V is TRBV9; D is possibly TRBD1 (5 bases). V shed 2 bases and J shed 4 bases, with 12 bases lying between them. Germline V gene sequence: CDR1 SGDLS, CDR2 YYNGEE. The CDR3 runs 14 residues. DNA of the CDR3: TGTGCCAGCAGCGTGATCGGGGGGGGCACTGAAGCTTTCTTT. It codes for CASSVIGGGTEAFF.

The V and J genes are TRBV4-2 and TRBJ2-7; D perhaps matches TRBD2 (5 bases). The CDR3 spans 13 residues. V was shortened by 4 bases and J by 3 bases, with 10 bases between the two germline ends. Per germline, CDR1 LGHNA and CDR2 YNFKEQ. The CDR3 DNA follows: TGTGCCAGCAGCCCGAGAGAGGGCTACGAGCAGTACTTC. Protein sequence: CASSPREGYEQYF.

The chain recombines TRBV6-2 or TRBV6-3 with TRBJ1-2; the match to TRBD1 covers 10 bases. Germline trimming cut 7 bases from V and 8 bases from J; bases unmatched to any gene: 10. CDR3 size: 14 residues. CDR1 is MNHEY, CDR2 SVGEGT, per germline. Here the CDR3 reads CASTPGTGVDGYTF. The CDR3 DNA is TGTGCCAGCACCCCGGGGACAGGGGTAGACGGCTACACCTTC.

This clone appeared a few times. The chain combines TRBV27 with TRBJ1-2; tentatively, D is TRBD1 (6 bases). Germline V gives CDR1 MNHEY, CDR2 SMNVEV (reference sequence). V was shortened by 8 bases and J by 7 bases, with 20 bases between the two germline ends. The CDR3 has 14 amino acids. CDR3: CASDWTVSWGGYTF. The CDR3 DNA is TGTGCCAGCGACTGGACAGTCTCTTGGGGTGGCTACACCTTC.

CDR3 amino acids: CASSEAPGTGAYGYTF. In DNA, the CDR3 is TGTGCCAGCAGTGAAGCTCCCGGGACAGGGGCCTATGGCTACACCTTC. This rearrangement joins TRBV6-4 to TRBJ1-2, with 10 bases matching TRBD1. Germline V lookup: CDR1 MRHNA, CDR2 SNTAGT. The CDR3 totals 16 residues. V shed 3 bases, J shed 4 bases, and the junction held 8 bases outside the gene matches.

This chain joins TRBV10-3 and TRBJ1-2, with TRBD1 as a possible D gene (5 bases). Germline CDR1 ENHRY, CDR2 SYGVKD. The CDR3 has 13 residues. Trimming took 2 bases from V and 5 from J, leaving 9 bases between them. This chain's CDR3 is CAISEQGRYGYTF. CDR3 nucleotide sequence: TGTGCCATCAGTGAGCAGGGTAGATATGGCTACACCTTC.

This chain uses TRBV4-2 with TRBJ2-2, with 9 positions matching TRBD2. The CDR3 is made up of 18 amino acids. CDR1 is LGHNA, CDR2 YNFKEQ, per germline. Trimming cost V 0 bases and J 6 bases; bases outside gene matches: 11. The CDR3 DNA follows: TGTGCCAGCAGCCAAGAAACCCCGGGCGGGGGGGCCTCCGGGGAGCTGTTTTTT. Residues: CASSQETPGGGASGELFF.

This chain uses TRBV6-5 with TRBJ2-5; 7 nucleotides agree with TRBD1. The junction had 7 bases not matched to a gene; V was cut back by 6 bases and J by 3 bases. The CDR3 covers 14 residues. Germline V gene lookup returns CDR1 MNHEY and CDR2 SVGAGI. CDR3 in DNA: TGTGCCAGCAGACCCTCGGGGACAGAAGAGACCCAGTACTTC. This sequence encodes CASRPSGTEETQYF.

The V gene is TRBV18, the J gene TRBJ1-2, with D possibly matching TRBD1 (6 bases). The CDR3 sequence is 16 residues long. V lost 0 bases and J 4 bases, leaving 15 bases between the germline ends. Germline CDR1 is KGHSH and CDR2 is LQKENI. The CDR3 region has the DNA TGTGCCAGCTCACCACCCTTAGGACAGATACTCTATGGCTACACCTTC. Translating it yields CASSPPLGQILYGYTF.

The rearrangement joins TRBV9 to TRBJ2-1, with D tentatively TRBD1 (6 bases). The V gene lost 1 base and the J gene lost 4 bases, with 12 bases spanning the gap. Germline lookup yields CDR1 SGDLS and CDR2 YYNGEE. CDR3 size: 15 residues. CDR3 loop: CASSVYGTTYNEQFF. CDR3 in DNA: TGTGCCAGCAGCGTATACGGGACAACATACAATGAGCAGTTCTTC.

V usage is TRBV5-3 and J usage is TRBJ2-2, with TRBD2 matching 8 bases. TRBV5-3 is designated an ORF whose function remains uncertain. Trimming removed 0 bases from V and 6 bases from J; junction bases left unmatched: 10. The length of the CDR3 is 17 residues. The CDR3 DNA follows: TGTGCCAGAAGCTTGGTGCCTCCCGGGAGGGCCTCCGGGGAGCTGTTTTTT. This codes for CARSLVPPGRASGELFF.

This chain links TRBV7-2 with TRBJ1-2; TRBD1 agrees at 11 bases. V trimming: 1 base; J trimming: 6 bases; junction bases outside the gene matches: 4. CDR3 length: 15 amino acids. Germline V gene lookup returns CDR1 SGHTA and CDR2 FQGNSA. The CDR3 sequence: CASSLEGTGGNGYTF. CDR3 in DNA: TGTGCCAGCAGCTTAGAGGGGACAGGGGGTAATGGCTACACCTTC.

V and J are TRBV3-1 (or the pseudogene TRBV3-2) and TRBJ1-1; maybe TRBD1 (6 bases). The V end was cut by 1 base, the J end by 6 bases, with 15 bases between. The CDR3 loop spans 15 amino acids. Germline assignment: CDR1 LGHDT and CDR2 YNNKEL (reference sequence). CDR3 DNA: TGTGCCAGCAGCCAAGCGAGAAGGGGGACCTCTGAAGCTTTCTTT. This translates into CASSQARRGTSEAFF.

The V gene is TRBV9, the J gene TRBJ2-1; maybe TRBD2 (6 bases). The CDR3 length is 15 residues. V was trimmed by 0 bases and J by 5 bases, leaving 12 bases between them. Germline CDR1 reads SGDLS; CDR2 reads YYNGEE. The CDR3 spells CASSVATRLDNEQFF. CDR3 DNA: TGTGCCAGCAGCGTAGCTACAAGACTAGACAATGAGCAGTTCTTC.

This chain connects TRBV9 to TRBJ2-2; perhaps TRBD2 as D (5 bases). The V gene's germline CDR1 is SGDLS and CDR2 YYNGEE. V lost 0 bases and J lost 8, with 11 bases in between. The CDR3 totals 14 residues. The CDR3 DNA reads as TGTGCCAGCAGCGTAGTGAGGGCGCAAGGGGAGCTGTTTTTT. This encodes CASSVVRAQGELFF.

This clone was recorded once. The V call is TRBV5-4, the J call TRBJ1-1; possible D gene TRBD1, 6 bases. This CDR3 contains 15 residues. Germline assignment: CDR1 SGHNT and CDR2 YYREEE (reference sequence). Trimming stripped 3 bases from V and 0 bases from J, with 12 bases between. The CDR3 spells CASSSQDRLNTEAFF. The CDR3 coding sequence is TGTGCCAGCAGCTCGCAGGACAGATTGAACACTGAAGCTTTCTTT.

This clone has only one observation. Written as DNA, the CDR3 is TGTGCCAGCAGCTTAAAGGTAGCGGGGGCCCACAATGAGCAGTTCTTC. Translation gives CASSLKVAGAHNEQFF. J is TRBJ2-1 and V is TRBV7-6; 9 nucleotides line up with TRBD2. From germline, CDR1 is SGHVS and CDR2 FNYEAQ. Germline trimming cut 2 bases from V and 5 bases from J; bases unmatched to any gene: 7. The CDR3 is 16 residues long.

V usage is TRBV6-5 and J usage is TRBJ1-3, with D hard to call. Germline-derived CDR1 and CDR2 are MNHEY and SVGAGI. V lost 5 bases and J lost 2, with 10 bases in between. The CDR3 runs to 14 residues. The CDR3 reads CASSTDTTGNTIYF. The CDR3 nucleotides are TGTGCCAGCAGTACCGACACAACTGGAAACACCATATATTTT.

The CDR3 nucleotides are TGTGCCAGCAGTCCCCCCTGGCAGGGCGGAGACGCTGAAGCTTTCTTT. This sequence encodes CASSPPWQGGDAEAFF. This chain joins TRBV27 and TRBJ1-1, with D possibly being TRBD1 (5 bases). CDR1 and CDR2 from the germline V gene are MNHEY and SMNVEV (reference sequence). V was cut by 5 bases and J by 6 bases, with 22 bases left in between. CDR3 length: 16 amino acids.